A single T cell receptor beta chain is shown here with its context. No antigen is known for it. Genes and germline are mouse. The DNA ends 4 residues before the CDR3 does, and the rest of the CDR3 is filled in from the germline J gene. The sample has other DNA sequences that encode this CDR3 too. Pooled cells of cutaneous lymph node origin were sorted on CD4, CD8alpha, NKG2D, NKG2ACE and other markers. This sample stems from a study of CD8+ T cells in alopecia areata. The overall study: Grafts of skin from C3H/HeJ donors aged roughly 6-12 months with spontaneous alopecia went to female C3H/HeJ mice aged about 7-10 weeks. Regarding the study as a whole: It was lesional scalp, especially alopecia totalis/universalis, that showed higher clonality than normal scalp. Researchers reported that TCR sharing among patients proved less clear than in mice, possibly HLA-linked. Tissue-resident alphabeta T cells belonging to normal skin likewise get sequenced within scalp specimens.

As the sequencing template, cDNA was produced by extracting RNA and reverse transcribing it. Sequenced by immunoSEQ multiplex PCR; TCRdb stores in-frame clones only, minus some. This sample comprises around 300,000 clones, none seen once only. CDR1 is FNHDT and CDR2 is SITEND in the germline V gene (reference sequence). The CDR3 totals 14 residues. The rearrangement uses TRBV19 and TRBJ2-7; tentative D call: TRBD1 (5 bases). The TCR originated in a C3H/HeJ mouse with alopecia areata. MHC haplotype of the mouse line: H2-k. Material: CD4+ T cells sorted from a lymph node. CDR3 bases read: TGTGCCAGCAGTATAAGGCAGGGAGGATAT. Translating gives CASSIRQGGY. The entire CDR3 reads CASSIRQGGYEQYF.